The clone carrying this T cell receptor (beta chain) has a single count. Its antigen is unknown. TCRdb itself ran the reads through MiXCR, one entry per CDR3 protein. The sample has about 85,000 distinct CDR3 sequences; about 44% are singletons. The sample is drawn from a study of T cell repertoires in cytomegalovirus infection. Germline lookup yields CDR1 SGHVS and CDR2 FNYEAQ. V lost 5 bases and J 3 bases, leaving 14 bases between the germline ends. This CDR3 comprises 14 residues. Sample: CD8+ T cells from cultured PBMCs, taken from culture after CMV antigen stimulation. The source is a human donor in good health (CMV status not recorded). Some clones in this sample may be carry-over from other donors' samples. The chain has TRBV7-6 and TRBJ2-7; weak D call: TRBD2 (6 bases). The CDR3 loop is CASSPEGRNYEQYF. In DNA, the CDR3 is TGTGCCAGCAGCCCCGAGGGGAGGAACTACGAGCAGTACTTC.